This entry describes one TCR beta chain. Its specificity is not known. TCRdb passed the 5' RACE reads through MiXCR, listing each CDR3 protein once. This sample has roughly 480,000 distinct CDR3 sequences, with around 25% found just once. This entry is derived from a study of T-cell memory formation after mild COVID-19. Notes on the study in general: SARS-CoV-2 specificity was not confirmed for second-wave clones peaking on day 37. Pre-infection memory already had some responding clones, implying cross-reactive memory joined.

Germline V lookup: CDR1 PRHDT, CDR2 FYEKMQ (reference sequence). There are 15 residues in the CDR3. The germline V and J ends were trimmed by 5 bases and 5 bases, with 18 bases remaining between them. The chain joins TRBV13 to TRBJ2-5; no firm D call. The sequenced material came from PBMCs or a T cell subset sorted from them (not recorded which). The clonotype was recovered from an adult woman who had mild COVID-19 (a few samples of this study predate the infection). Cell type and time point are not known. The CDR3 is CASSNSPPKPETQYF. The CDR3 DNA follows: TGTGCCAGCAGCAACTCCCCCCCGAAGCCTGAGACCCAGTACTTC.